These 3 T cell receptor beta chains were sequenced from one sample in a study of low-dose radiotherapy and immunotherapy resistance in tumors. Time point here: after trial treatment. Treatment reported: LDRT plus nivolumab, ipilimumab, low-dose cyclophosphamide and aspirin (RACIN trial). Gene-specific TRAV and TRBV primers were used for first-strand cDNA, covering alpha and beta chains. The authors amplified TCRs for 20 PCR cycles with a constant-region primer and a V-primer adapter. TCRdb fed the reads into MiXCR, producing one record per CDR3 protein. The sample includes tens of thousands of distinct CDR3 sequences, 15% to 20% of them seen just once. Sample: PBMCs, taken after low-dose radiotherapy plus immunotherapy. These receptor sequences come from a male donor with prostate cancer.

The genes are TRBV5-4 and TRBJ2-7, with no clear D. V was pared by 3 bases and J by 6 bases, with 13 bases between. Germline-derived CDR1 and CDR2 are SGHNT and YYREEE (reference sequence). The CDR3 covers 13 residues. The DNA for the CDR3 is TGTGCCAGCAGCTGGGGTACGACGGCCGAGCAGTACTTC. This encodes CASSWGTTAEQYF. Based on the CDR3 plus reference TRBV5-4 and TRBJ2-7, the full variable domain is ETGVTQSPTHLIKTRGQQVTLRCSSQSGHNTVSWYQQALGQGPQFIFQYYREEENGRGNFPPRFSGLQFPNYSSELNVNALELDDSALYLCASSWGTTAEQYFGPGTRLTVT.

This clonotype was observed many times. The chain employs TRBV15 and TRBJ2-7, with a tentative D call TRBD1 (5 bases). CDR3 size: 14 residues. Germline values: CDR1 LNHNV, CDR2 YYDKDF (reference sequence). Trimming took off 0 bases at V and 4 bases at J, with 10 bases between the two ends. This CDR3 is CATSRDTGPYEQYF. The DNA for the CDR3 is TGTGCCACCAGCAGAGATACAGGCCCATACGAGCAGTACTTC.

This clonotype has at least ten counts. The chain employs TRBV29-1 and TRBJ1-1, with a possible D match to TRBD1 (6 bases). This CDR3 has 15 residues. Germline lookup yields CDR1 SQVTM and CDR2 ANQGSEA. V lost 5 bases and J lost 2, with 18 bases in between. The CDR3 bases are TGCAGCGTTAATCCCACCAACAGGGAAAACACTGAAGCTTTCTTT. Translation gives CSVNPTNRENTEAFF.